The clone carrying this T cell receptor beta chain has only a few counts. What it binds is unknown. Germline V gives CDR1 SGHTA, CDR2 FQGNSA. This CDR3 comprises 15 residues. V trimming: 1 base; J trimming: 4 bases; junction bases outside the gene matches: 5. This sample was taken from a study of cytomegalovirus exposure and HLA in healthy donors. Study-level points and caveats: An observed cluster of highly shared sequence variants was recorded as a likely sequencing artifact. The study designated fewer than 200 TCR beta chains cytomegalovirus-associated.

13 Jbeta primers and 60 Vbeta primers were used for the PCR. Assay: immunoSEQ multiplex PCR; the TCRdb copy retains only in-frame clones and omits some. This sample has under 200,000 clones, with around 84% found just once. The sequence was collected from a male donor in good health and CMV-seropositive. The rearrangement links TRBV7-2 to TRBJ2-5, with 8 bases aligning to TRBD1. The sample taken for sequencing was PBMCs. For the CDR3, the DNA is TGTGCCAGCAGCTTAGTGGGCAGGGGGCGAGAGACCCAGTACTTC. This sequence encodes CASSLVGRGRETQYF.